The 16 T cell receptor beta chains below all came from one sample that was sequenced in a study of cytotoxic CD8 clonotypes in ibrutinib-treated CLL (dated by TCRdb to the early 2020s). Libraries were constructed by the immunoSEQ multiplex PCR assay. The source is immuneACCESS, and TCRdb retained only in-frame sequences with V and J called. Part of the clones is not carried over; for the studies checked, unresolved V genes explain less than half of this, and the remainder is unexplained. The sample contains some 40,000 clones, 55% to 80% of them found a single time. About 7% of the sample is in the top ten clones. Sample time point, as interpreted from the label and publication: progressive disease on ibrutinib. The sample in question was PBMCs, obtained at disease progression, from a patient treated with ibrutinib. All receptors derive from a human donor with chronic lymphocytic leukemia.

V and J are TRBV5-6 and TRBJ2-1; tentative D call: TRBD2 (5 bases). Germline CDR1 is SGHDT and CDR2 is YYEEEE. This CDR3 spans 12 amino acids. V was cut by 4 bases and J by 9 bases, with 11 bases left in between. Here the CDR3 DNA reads TGTGCCAGCAGCCTGCTAGCTAGTGAGCAGTTCTTC. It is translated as CASSLLASEQFF.

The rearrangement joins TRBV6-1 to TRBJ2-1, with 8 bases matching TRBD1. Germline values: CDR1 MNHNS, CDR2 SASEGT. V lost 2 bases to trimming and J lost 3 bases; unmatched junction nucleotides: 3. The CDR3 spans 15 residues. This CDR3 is CASSEIGTGYNEQFF. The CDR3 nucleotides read TGTGCCAGCAGTGAAATTGGGACAGGCTACAATGAGCAGTTCTTC.

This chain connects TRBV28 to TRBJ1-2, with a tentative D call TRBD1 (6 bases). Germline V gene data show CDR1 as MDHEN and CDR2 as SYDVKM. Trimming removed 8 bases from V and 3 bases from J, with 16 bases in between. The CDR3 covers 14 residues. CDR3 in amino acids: CASRPQDSHYGYTF. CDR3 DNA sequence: TGTGCCAGCCGGCCCCAGGACAGCCACTATGGCTACACCTTC.

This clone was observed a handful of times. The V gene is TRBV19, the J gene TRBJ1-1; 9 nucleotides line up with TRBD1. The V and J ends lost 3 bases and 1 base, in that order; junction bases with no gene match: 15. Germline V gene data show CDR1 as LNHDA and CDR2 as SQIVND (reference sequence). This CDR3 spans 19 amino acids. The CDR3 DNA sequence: TGTGCCAGTAGTATCAGGGGAACACGGACAGGGGCAGGGAACACTGAAGCTTTCTTT. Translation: CASSIRGTRTGAGNTEAFF. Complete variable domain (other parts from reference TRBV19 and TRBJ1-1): DGGITQSPKYLFRKEGQNVTLSCEQNLNHDAMYWYRQDPGQGLRLIYYSQIVNDFQKGDIAEGYSVSREKKESFPLTVTSAQKNPTAFYLCASSIRGTRTGAGNTEAFFGQGTRLTVV.

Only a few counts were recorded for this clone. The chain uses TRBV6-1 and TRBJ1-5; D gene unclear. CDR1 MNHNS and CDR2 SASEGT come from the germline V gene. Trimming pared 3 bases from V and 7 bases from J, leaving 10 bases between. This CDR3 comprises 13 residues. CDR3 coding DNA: TGTGCCAGCAGTGATGCGCCCGGACAGCCCCAGCATTTT. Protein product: CASSDAPGQPQHF.

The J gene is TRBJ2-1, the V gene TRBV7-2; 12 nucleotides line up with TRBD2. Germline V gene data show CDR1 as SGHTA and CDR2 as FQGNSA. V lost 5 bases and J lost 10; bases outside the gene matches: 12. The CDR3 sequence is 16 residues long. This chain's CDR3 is CASSGETSGRGLEQFF. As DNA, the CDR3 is TGTGCCAGCAGCGGAGAGACTAGCGGGAGAGGGTTAGAGCAGTTCTTC.

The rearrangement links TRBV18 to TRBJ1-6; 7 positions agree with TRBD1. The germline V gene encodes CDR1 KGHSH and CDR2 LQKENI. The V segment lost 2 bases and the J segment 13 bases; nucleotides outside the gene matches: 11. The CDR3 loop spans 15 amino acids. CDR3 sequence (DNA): TGTGCCAGCTCACCAATCCCGGGACAGCTGTGGCCCCTCCACTTT. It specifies CASSPIPGQLWPLHF.

The CDR3 spells CASSVGVEGEQYF. The CDR3 bases are TGTGCCAGCAGCGTAGGGGTCGAAGGGGAGCAGTACTTC. The rearrangement links TRBV9 to TRBJ2-7; D is uncertain. CDR1 is SGDLS and CDR2 is YYNGEE in the germline V gene. This CDR3 region has 13 residues. The V end lost 0 bases, the J end lost 7 bases, and 11 bases lay between the germline ends.

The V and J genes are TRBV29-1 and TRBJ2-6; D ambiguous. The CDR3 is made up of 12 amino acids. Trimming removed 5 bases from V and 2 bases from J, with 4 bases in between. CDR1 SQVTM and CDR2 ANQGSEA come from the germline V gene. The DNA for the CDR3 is TGCAGCGTTACAACTGGGGCCAACGTCCTGACTTTC. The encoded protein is CSVTTGANVLTF.

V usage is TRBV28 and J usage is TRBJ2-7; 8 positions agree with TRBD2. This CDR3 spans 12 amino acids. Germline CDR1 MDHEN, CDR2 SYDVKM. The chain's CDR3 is CASAGAPYEQYF. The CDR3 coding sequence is TGTGCTTCAGCGGGAGCCCCCTACGAGCAGTACTTC.

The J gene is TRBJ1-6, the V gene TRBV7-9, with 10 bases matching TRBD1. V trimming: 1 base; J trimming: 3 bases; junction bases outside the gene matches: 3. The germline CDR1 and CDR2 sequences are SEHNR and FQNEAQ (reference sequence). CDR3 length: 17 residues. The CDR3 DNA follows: TGTGCCAGCAGCTTAGGACAGGGGGCCAACTATAATTCACCCCTCCACTTT. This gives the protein CASSLGQGANYNSPLHF.

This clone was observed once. The CDR3 sequence is CATGATNEQYF. CDR3 DNA sequence: TGTGCCACCGGGGCCACGAACGAGCAGTACTTC. The V gene is TRBV15, the J gene TRBJ2-7; a weak D match, TRBD1 (5 bases). This CDR3 is 11 amino acids long. Trimming removed 8 bases from V and 5 bases from J, with 10 bases in between. The germline V gene encodes CDR1 LNHNV and CDR2 YYDKDF (reference sequence).

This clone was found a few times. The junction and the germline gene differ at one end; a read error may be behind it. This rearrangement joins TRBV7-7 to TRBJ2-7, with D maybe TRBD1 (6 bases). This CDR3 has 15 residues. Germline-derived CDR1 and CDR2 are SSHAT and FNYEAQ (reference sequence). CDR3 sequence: CASSLAPDSSYEQYF. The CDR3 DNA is TGTGCTAGCAGCTTAGCTCCGGACAGCTCCTACGAGCAGTACTTC.

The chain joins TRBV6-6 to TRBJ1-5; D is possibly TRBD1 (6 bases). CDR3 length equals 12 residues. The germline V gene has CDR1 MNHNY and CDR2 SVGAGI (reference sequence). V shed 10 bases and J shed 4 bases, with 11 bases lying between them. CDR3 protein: CATRGGNQPQHF. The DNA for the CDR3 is TGTGCCACCAGAGGGGGGAATCAGCCCCAGCATTTT.

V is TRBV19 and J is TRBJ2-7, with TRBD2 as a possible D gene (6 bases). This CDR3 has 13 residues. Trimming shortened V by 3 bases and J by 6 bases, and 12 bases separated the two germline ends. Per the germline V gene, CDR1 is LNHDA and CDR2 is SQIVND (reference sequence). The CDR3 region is CASSMGTGGEQYF. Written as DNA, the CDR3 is TGTGCCAGTAGTATGGGGACTGGTGGCGAGCAGTACTTC.

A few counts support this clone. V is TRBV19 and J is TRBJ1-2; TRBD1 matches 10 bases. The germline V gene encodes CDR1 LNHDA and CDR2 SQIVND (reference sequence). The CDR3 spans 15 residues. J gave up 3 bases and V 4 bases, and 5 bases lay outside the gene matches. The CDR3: CASSTGTGADYGYTF. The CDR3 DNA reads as TGTGCCAGTAGTACAGGGACAGGGGCTGACTATGGCTACACCTTC.